Listed below are T cell receptor beta chains from one sample, sequenced in a study of blood T cell repertoires in COVID-19. Profiling relied on immunoSEQ multiplex PCR, and the TCRdb table lists in-frame clones only, not all of them. The sample records some 330,000 clones, 87% being singletons. Sequencing input: PBMCs or T cells enriched from blood (not recorded which). The receptor set was obtained from a man aged 40-49 years in a cohort exposed to, infected with or recovered from COVID-19 (not recorded which). Each CDR3 is given with its conserved first and last residue. The order of the fields is CDR3 length, D gene, J gene, clone size, V gene, CDR3 protein, CDR3 DNA. The D gene is left open where the match is weak. Rows may omit the clone size; those that give it use once, few, many or a size class.

>13|NA|TRBJ1-1|NA|TRBV29-1
CSVEEQLDTEAFF
TGCAGCGTTGAGGAACAGTTAGACACTGAAGCTTTCTTT
>15|TRBD2|TRBJ2-7|NA|TRBV5-1
CASSVNGGRVDEQYF
TGCGCCAGCAGCGTCAATGGCGGGAGAGTCGACGAGCAGTACTTC
>13|NA|TRBJ1-1|NA|TRBV19
CASSRRAGTEAFF
TGTGCCAGTAGCCGCAGGGCAGGCACTGAAGCTTTCTTT
>12|NA|TRBJ2-7|few|TRBV25-1
CASSVAGIEQYF
TGTGCCAGCAGTGTGGCAGGGATCGAGCAGTACTTC
>14|NA|TRBJ1-1|NA|TRBV19
CASNPIKGGAEAFF
TGTGCCAGTAACCCAATTAAAGGGGGGGCTGAAGCTTTCTTT
>14|TRBD2|TRBJ2-7|NA|TRBV9
CASSADGLAYEQYF
TGTGCCAGCAGCGCAGATGGACTAGCCTACGAGCAGTACTTC
>16|TRBD2|TRBJ2-2|NA|TRBV5-4
CASSPEGTIKTGELFF
TGTGCCAGCAGCCCCGAGGGGACTATTAAGACCGGGGAGCTGTTTTTT
>14|NA|TRBJ2-1|NA|TRBV9
CASSATVAYNEQFF
TGTGCCAGCAGCGCGACTGTCGCCTACAATGAGCAGTTCTTC
>12|NA|TRBJ1-1|NA|TRBV28
CASSLSQGRAFF
TGTGCCAGCAGTTTGTCTCAGGGAAGAGCTTTCTTT
>14|NA|TRBJ2-5|NA|TRBV2
CARSFGGSAETQYF
TGTGCCAGAAGCTTTGGAGGGAGTGCAGAGACCCAGTACTTC
>15|TRBD1|TRBJ2-7|NA|TRBV7-2
CASSPGQGGGYEQYF
TGTGCCAGCAGCCCAGGACAGGGTGGGGGCTACGAGCAGTACTTC
>15|TRBD2|TRBJ2-3|NA|TRBV28
CASSAPGLLTDTQYF
TGTGCCAGCAGTGCGCCGGGACTACTCACAGATACGCAGTATTTT
>15|NA|TRBJ2-3|NA|TRBV18
CASSLGADPTDTQYF
TGTGCCAGCTCACTAGGGGCGGACCCCACAGATACGCAGTATTTT
>16|TRBD2|TRBJ2-7|NA|TRBV4-1
CASSHMLAGGQPEQYF
TGCGCCAGCAGCCATATGCTAGCGGGAGGACAACCCGAGCAGTACTTC
>13|TRBD1|TRBJ2-7|NA|TRBV19
CASGQGGSYEQYF
TGTGCCAGTGGACAGGGTGGCTCCTACGAGCAGTACTTC
>16|TRBD1|TRBJ2-2|NA|TRBV19
CASSITGGGNTGELFF
TGTGCCAGTAGTATTACAGGGGGCGGGAACACCGGGGAGCTGTTTTTT
>15|TRBD1|TRBJ2-1|NA|TRBV6-1
CASSDTGDAYNEQFF
TGTGCCAGCAGTGATACAGGGGACGCCTACAATGAGCAGTTCTTC
>14|TRBD2|TRBJ2-5|NA|TRBV3-1/TRBV3-2
CASSQGVGGETQYF
TGTGCCAGCAGCCAAGGGGTGGGAGGGGAGACCCAGTACTTC
>12|NA|TRBJ2-1|NA|TRBV15
CATSRDLGEGFF
TGTGCCACCAGCAGAGATTTGGGCGAGGGGTTCTTC
>14|NA|TRBJ1-4|NA|TRBV7-8
CASSRGQGREKLFF
TGTGCCAGCAGCCGTGGGCAGGGGCGGGAAAAACTGTTTTTT
>15|TRBD1|TRBJ1-6|NA|TRBV9
CASSSGQGAGSPLHF
TGTGCCAGCAGCTCGGGACAGGGGGCAGGTTCACCCCTCCACTTT
>14|TRBD1|TRBJ1-2|NA|TRBV14
CASSRTGWDYGYTF
TGTGCCAGCAGCCGGACAGGGTGGGACTATGGCTACACCTTC
>15|TRBD1|TRBJ1-1|NA|TRBV18
CASSPKGAPNTEAFF
TGTGCCAGCTCACCAAAGGGGGCCCCGAACACTGAAGCTTTCTTT
>13|NA|TRBJ2-7|NA|TRBV12-3/TRBV12-4
CASRPRGGSWQYF
TGTGCCAGCAGACCTAGGGGGGGGTCTTGGCAGTACTTC
>14|NA|TRBJ1-3|NA|TRBV30
CAWKQGNTGNTIYF
TGTGCCTGGAAGCAGGGTAATACTGGAAACACCATATATTTT
>13|NA|TRBJ1-2|NA|TRBV28
CASSFPGYYGYTF
TGTGCCAGCAGTTTTCCGGGGTACTATGGCTACACCTTC
>15|TRBD2|TRBJ2-1|NA|TRBV27
CASSPRLAGYNEQFF
TGTGCCAGCAGTCCCCGACTAGCGGGCTACAATGAGCAGTTCTTC
>10|NA|TRBJ2-1|once|TRBV10-3
CAIIANEQFF
TGTGCCATCATTGCGAATGAGCAGTTCTTC
>16|NA|TRBJ1-5|NA|TRBV5-5
CASSLVDRHSNQPQHF
TGTGCCAGCAGCTTGGTCGACAGGCATAGCAATCAGCCCCAGCATTTT
>18|TRBD2|TRBJ2-3|NA|TRBV5-4
CASSSDTSSGTNPDTQYF
TGTGCCAGCAGCTCCGACACCTCTAGCGGGACGAACCCGGATACGCAGTATTTT
>13|NA|TRBJ1-5|NA|TRBV2
CASSVQGRQPQHF
TGTGCCAGCAGTGTTCAGGGTCGGCAGCCCCAGCATTTT
>17|TRBD2|TRBJ2-1|NA|TRBV15
CATSRGQGGRASGEQFF
TGTGCCACCAGCAGAGGGCAGGGCGGGAGGGCCTCGGGTGAGCAGTTCTTC
>14|NA|TRBJ1-1|NA|TRBV5-1
CASSLEGQNTEAFF
TGCGCCAGCAGCTTGGAGGGACAGAACACTGAAGCTTTCTTT
>15|TRBD1|TRBJ1-2|NA|TRBV19
CASSTRWQGDDGYTF
TGTGCCAGTAGTACCCGGTGGCAGGGGGACGATGGCTACACCTTC
>13|TRBD2|TRBJ2-1|NA|TRBV6-4
CASSILAGIEQFF
TGTGCCAGCAGTATCCTAGCGGGAATCGAGCAGTTCTTC
>12|NA|TRBJ2-1|NA|TRBV20-1
CSASVVVNEQFF
TGCAGTGCTAGTGTGGTAGTCAATGAGCAGTTCTTC
>14|NA|TRBJ1-4|NA|TRBV6-5
CASRRQGTNEKLFF
TGTGCCAGCAGACGTCAGGGAACTAATGAAAAACTGTTTTTT
>16|NA|TRBJ1-1|few|TRBV6-6
CASSYSFEGGGNEAFF
TGTGCCAGCAGTTACTCCTTCGAGGGCGGAGGTAATGAAGCTTTCTTT
>15|TRBD1|TRBJ1-1|NA|TRBV28
CASSLTDRGGTEAFF
TGTGCCAGCAGTTTAACGGACAGGGGGGGCACTGAAGCTTTCTTT
>15|TRBD1|TRBJ2-1|NA|TRBV3-1/TRBV3-2
CASSLGQGTYNEQFF
TGTGCCAGCAGCCTCGGACAGGGGACCTACAATGAGCAGTTCTTC
>15|NA|TRBJ1-3|NA|TRBV10-3
CAISEGQAPRNTIYF
TGTGCCATCAGTGAGGGGCAGGCTCCACGAAACACCATATATTTT
>15|NA|TRBJ2-1|NA|TRBV5-1
CASSLEAGTYNEQFF
TGCGCCAGCAGCTTGGAGGCGGGTACCTACAATGAGCAGTTCTTC